The subject of this entry is one TCR beta chain. The data were taken from a study of blood T cell repertoires in COVID-19. The authors' processing: By means of reference gene primer amplification, nucleated cell counts were estimated. Sequenced by immunoSEQ multiplex PCR; TCRdb stores in-frame clones only, minus some. The DNA was the basis for D and trimming; V, J and clone size are from that table. The sample contains a few hundred thousand clones, around 84% of which appear only once. Germline-derived CDR1 and CDR2 are SGDLS and YYNGEE. This CDR3 contains 14 residues. The junction had 5 bases not matched to a gene; V was cut back by 4 bases and J by 1 base.

The chain combines TRBV9 with TRBJ2-7; 7 nucleotides line up with TRBD1. The TCR comes from a woman between 55 and 75 years old with COVID-19, enrolled during active disease. Source material: peripheral blood. As DNA, the CDR3 is TGTGCCAGCAGCAAGTCACAGGGGTCCTACGAGCAGTACTTC. Protein product: CASSKSQGSYEQYF.